This passage covers 15 T cell receptor beta chains from one sample sequenced in a study of monozygotic twins with inflammatory bowel disease. For each CDR3 protein, TCRdb gives one entry from its re-call of the 5' RACE reads, without DNA. The listing records nearly 450,000 distinct CDR3 sequences. Sequenced material: blood. Source of these receptors: a human donor with ulcerative colitis or Crohn's disease, or a healthy co-twin of an affected twin (not recorded which).

V and J are TRBV6-2 or TRBV6-3 and TRBJ2-7. This CDR3 comprises 14 residues. Germline V lookup: CDR1 MNHEY, CDR2 SVGEGT. CDR3 sequence reads: CASSYRSISYEQYF.

The chain uses TRBV2 and TRBJ1-5; TCRdb reports TRBD1, a call that lacks DNA to check it against. The CDR3 has 15 amino acids. Germline assignment: CDR1 SNHLY and CDR2 FYNNEI. CDR3: CASREGVGTNQPQHF. The complete variable domain, with remaining parts taken from reference TRBV2 and TRBJ1-5, reads EPEVTQTPSHQVTQMGQEVILRCVPISNHLYFYWYRQILGQKVEFLVSFYNNEISEKSEIFDDQFSVERPDGSNFTLKIRSTKLEDSAMYFCASREGVGTNQPQHFGDGTRLSIL.

The gene calls are TRBV12-3 or TRBV12-4 and TRBJ2-2; checking the TCRdb D call of TRBD1 is not possible without DNA. The CDR3 covers 15 residues. The CDR3 is CASSHRTVNTGELFF.

The chain employs TRBV19 and TRBJ2-2; checking the TCRdb D call of TRBD2 is not possible without DNA. The CDR3 runs 15 residues. Germline values: CDR1 LNHDA, CDR2 SQIVND (reference sequence). CDR3 amino acids: CASATREVSTGELFF.

J is TRBJ1-1 and V is TRBV9. Germline CDR1 is SGDLS and CDR2 is YYNGEE. There are 15 residues in the CDR3. CDR3 in amino acids: CASSVAPGWATEAFF. Full variable domain (missing parts from reference TRBV9 and TRBJ1-1): DSGVTQTPKHLITATGQRVTLRCSPRSGDLSVYWYQQSLDQGLQFLIQYYNGEERAKGNILERFSAQQFPDLHSELNLSSLELGDSALYFCASSVAPGWATEAFFGQGTRLTVV.

V is TRBV19 and J is TRBJ2-5; TCRdb picks TRBD2, but there is no DNA to check that call. Germline V gene data show CDR1 as LNHDA and CDR2 as SQIVND (reference sequence). The CDR3 is 15 residues long. The CDR3 here is CASRPLGTSQETQYF.

This chain uses TRBV27 with TRBJ1-4. The germline V gene encodes CDR1 MNHEY and CDR2 SMNVEV (reference sequence). This CDR3 contains 15 residues. The CDR3 loop reads CASSSRMAQDEKLFF.

J is TRBJ2-3 and V is TRBV9. Germline CDR1 reads SGDLS; CDR2 reads YYNGEE. This CDR3 contains 15 residues. The CDR3 protein is CASSVKQSYTDTQYF.

The chain links TRBV11-1 to TRBJ2-5; TCRdb names TRBD2, which stays unverified in the absence of DNA. From germline, CDR1 is SGHAT and CDR2 FQDESV (reference sequence). This CDR3 is built from 16 residues. The CDR3 sequence: CASSRPGLAGGETQYF.

The rearrangement links TRBV7-2 to TRBJ1-1; TCRdb designates TRBD1, a call that cannot be tested without DNA. The CDR3 extends over 14 amino acids. Germline CDR1 reads SGHTA; CDR2 reads FQGNSA. CDR3 sequence reads: CASSLADRVTEAFF.

The chain couples TRBV7-8 to TRBJ2-5; TCRdb gives TRBD2 as the D gene, but with no DNA this cannot be confirmed. Germline V gene sequence: CDR1 SGHVS, CDR2 FQNEAQ. The CDR3 is 18 amino acids. The CDR3 spells CASSLERGSGRLKETQYF.

The chain carries TRBV6-5 and TRBJ1-6; TCRdb lists TRBD1, though no DNA is available to test this call. CDR3 size: 14 residues. Germline V gene data show CDR1 as MNHEY and CDR2 as SVGAGI. CDR3 loop: CASSYGTATSPLHF.

The chain recombines TRBV6-2 or TRBV6-3 with TRBJ2-1; without DNA, the TCRdb call of TRBD2 cannot be checked. The CDR3 is made up of 12 amino acids. Looked up from germline, CDR1 is MNHEY and CDR2 is SVGEGT. CDR3 protein: CASSGLLDEQFF.

The V gene is TRBV5-1, the J gene TRBJ2-1; TCRdb's D call, TRBD2, is unchecked because there is no DNA. The CDR3 spans 15 residues. CDR1 is SGHRS and CDR2 is YFSETQ in the germline V gene. This chain's CDR3 is CASAAGGRAYNEQFF.

The V and J genes are TRBV29-1 and TRBJ2-5; TCRdb's D call, TRBD1, is unchecked because there is no DNA. Per the germline V gene, CDR1 is SQVTM and CDR2 is ANQGSEA. CDR3 length: 14 amino acids. CDR3 residues: CSSGTLALKETQYF.